These 30 T cell receptor beta chains originate from one sample sequenced in a study of PD-1 blockade in classical Hodgkin lymphoma. Brentuximab vedotin exposure varied among the patients, all of whom had relapsed after autologous stem cell transplantation. Magnetic negative selection served to purify CD4+ T cells out of PBMCs that had been thawed. Sequencing used immunoSEQ multiplex PCR; TCRdb keeps in-frame clones, though not all of them. There are 30,000 to 35,000 clones in the sample; approximately 90% occur only once, and less than 0.3% lies in the top ten. The sequencing used CD4+ T cells from blood, collected at baseline. The source is a human donor with classical Hodgkin lymphoma.

V and J are TRBV12-2 and TRBJ1-3; the DNA was not compared with TRBD1, the D call given in the table. TRBV12-2 corresponds to a pseudogene. This CDR3 is built from 16 residues. The CDR3 DNA reads as TGTGCAAGTCGCTTTACAGGGGGAATCGGTGGAAACACCATATATTTT. Translated, it gives CASRFTGGIGGNTIYF.

The chain links TRBV10-3 to TRBJ1-2; D gene uncertain. Germline V CDR1 and CDR2: ENHRY, SYGVKD. Trimming removed 0 bases from V and 0 bases from J, with 8 bases in between. This CDR3 region has 15 residues. Here the CDR3 reads CAISESGSSNYGYTF. CDR3 nucleotide sequence: TGTGCCATCAGTGAGTCCGGCAGCTCTAACTATGGCTACACCTTC.

The chain recombines TRBV27 with TRBJ1-1; TRBD1 is a possible D gene (6 bases). Germline loops: CDR1 MNHEY, CDR2 SMNVEV (reference sequence). This CDR3 has 13 amino acids. The V gene lost 3 bases and the J gene lost 7 bases, with 12 bases spanning the gap. The CDR3 DNA reads TGTGCCAGCAGTTTTACAGGGAGGGTTGAAGCTTTCTTT. Its translation: CASSFTGRVEAFF.

The chain carries TRBV6-1 and TRBJ2-7; TRBD2 might be the D (5 bases). The germline gives CDR1 MNHNS, CDR2 SASEGT. The CDR3 contains 15 residues. Trimming removed 4 bases at V and 2 bases at J, with 15 bases between. The CDR3 protein is CASSARLYHPYEQYF. CDR3 coding DNA: TGTGCCAGCAGTGCCCGACTATATCACCCCTACGAGCAGTACTTC.

The chain joins TRBV10-3 to TRBJ1-4; 9 bases align to TRBD1. Germline V gene data show CDR1 as ENHRY and CDR2 as SYGVKD. This CDR3 region has 17 residues. V lost 2 bases to trimming and J lost 0 bases; unmatched junction nucleotides: 4. The CDR3 DNA is TGTGCCATCAGTGAGCCGACAGGGGGTGCAACTAATGAAAAACTGTTTTTT. Translating it yields CAISEPTGGATNEKLFF.

The rearrangement joins TRBV27 to TRBJ2-6, with D tentatively TRBD2 (7 bases). Germline assignment: CDR1 MNHEY and CDR2 SMNVEV (reference sequence). The V end was cut by 3 bases, the J end by 1 base, with 31 bases between. This CDR3 has 23 amino acids. CDR3 protein: CASSFRGGGTSDRSRSGANVLTF. DNA of the CDR3: TGTGCCAGCAGTTTTAGAGGGGGGGGAACCTCTGACCGCAGCCGATCTGGGGCCAACGTCCTGACTTTC.

The CDR3 is CASSIQIPATNEKLFF. The CDR3 bases are TGTGCCAGCAGTATACAGATCCCTGCAACTAATGAAAAACTGTTTTTT. The genes are TRBV28 and TRBJ1-4, with D unresolved. The CDR3 has 16 amino acids. The V gene lost 5 bases and the J gene lost 0 bases, with 13 bases spanning the gap. Looked up from germline, CDR1 is MDHEN and CDR2 is SYDVKM.

The chain couples TRBV9 to TRBJ2-1; perhaps D is TRBD1 or TRBD2 (5 bases each). The CDR3 consists of 17 residues. Germline V CDR1 and CDR2: SGDLS, YYNGEE. V was clipped by 0 bases and J by 2 bases, with 15 bases between them. The CDR3 region is CASSVERGPFPYNEQFF. CDR3 coding DNA: TGTGCCAGCAGCGTAGAGAGGGGCCCCTTCCCCTACAATGAGCAGTTCTTC.

This clone was seen a few times. V and J are TRBV7-4 and TRBJ2-5; perhaps TRBD2 as D (5 bases). Germline V lookup: CDR1 SGHVT, CDR2 SQSDAQ. V lost 7 bases, J lost 5 bases, and 20 bases lay in between. The length of the CDR3 is 15 residues. CDR3 sequence reads: CASMVSGCKLETQYF. CDR3 DNA: TGTGCCAGCATGGTGAGCGGATGCAAATTGGAGACCCAGTACTTC.

This clone was seen only once. The gene calls are TRBV29-1 and TRBJ2-7; D is undetermined. The V gene lost 6 bases and the J gene lost 2 bases, with 8 bases spanning the gap. Germline loops: CDR1 SQVTM, CDR2 ANQGSEA. The CDR3 loop spans 11 amino acids. The CDR3 coding sequence is TGCAGCGTCGCCTTGGCCTACGAGCAGTACTTC. Encoded protein: CSVALAYEQYF.

This clone is a singleton in its sample. This chain connects TRBV27 to TRBJ2-3, with 9 bases fitting TRBD2. Losses at the gene ends were 5 bases for V and 1 base for J; bases not matched to a gene: 4. Germline V gene sequence: CDR1 MNHEY, CDR2 SMNVEV (reference sequence). This CDR3 is built from 15 residues. The CDR3 here is CASSDSGSGTDTQYF. CDR3 coding DNA: TGTGCCAGCAGTGATAGCGGGAGCGGCACAGATACGCAGTATTTT.

This rearrangement joins TRBV10-2 to TRBJ2-1; TRBD2 might be the D (7 bases). The germline V and J ends were trimmed by 11 bases and 4 bases, with 18 bases remaining between them. Per the germline V gene, CDR1 is WSHSY and CDR2 is SAAADI. This CDR3 spans 14 amino acids. CDR3 residues: CAGGRGRTYNEQFF. The CDR3 region has the DNA TGCGCCGGGGGGAGGGGGAGAACGTACAATGAGCAGTTCTTC.

On this clone itself: One end of the junction does not line up with germline, which may come from a read error. V and J are TRBV28 and TRBJ1-2, with D perhaps matching TRBD1 (6 bases). There are 14 residues in the CDR3. The germline V gene encodes CDR1 MDHEN and CDR2 SYDVKM. The CDR3 nucleotides are TGTGCCAGCAATTTATCCAGGGGAGTCTATGGCTACACCTTC. This translates into CASNLSRGVYGYTF.

This clone was detected once. The V call is TRBV15, the J call TRBJ1-4; maybe TRBD1 (6 bases). CDR1 and CDR2 (germline): LNHNV, YYDKDF (reference sequence). The CDR3 consists of 14 residues. Trimming pared 1 base from V and 6 bases from J, leaving 9 bases between. The CDR3 DNA sequence: TGTGCCACCAGCAGAGCAGGGGCAGATGAAAAACTGTTTTTT. This translates into CATSRAGADEKLFF.

This clone has a handful of counts. V is TRBV6-1 and J is TRBJ1-5, with 8 nucleotides matching TRBD1. CDR1 is MNHNS and CDR2 is SASEGT in the germline V gene. Germline trimming cut 4 bases from V and 5 bases from J; bases unmatched to any gene: 4. CDR3 length: 14 amino acids. CDR3 residues: CASSGTGNHQPQHF. The CDR3 DNA reads TGTGCCAGCAGTGGGACAGGGAATCATCAGCCCCAGCATTTT.

The chain couples TRBV7-8 to TRBJ1-1, with 7 positions matching TRBD1. The V gene end was trimmed by 5 bases and the J gene end by 1 base; junction bases not matched to a gene: 7. Germline V gene lookup returns CDR1 SGHVS and CDR2 FQNEAQ. The CDR3 is 15 residues long. In DNA, the CDR3 is TGTGCCAGCAGCATAAGACAGGGCTCGAACACTGAAGCTTTCTTT. This translates into CASSIRQGSNTEAFF.

The chain combines TRBV4-1 with TRBJ2-7, with 9 nucleotides matching TRBD1. CDR3 length equals 16 residues. The V gene end was trimmed by 4 bases and the J gene end by 2 bases; junction bases not matched to a gene: 9. The germline gives CDR1 MGHRA, CDR2 YSYEKL. The CDR3 coding sequence is TGCGCCAGCAGCCGAATTCCGGGACAGGGAGCCTACGAGCAGTACTTC. It encodes CASSRIPGQGAYEQYF.

The J gene is TRBJ2-5, the V gene TRBV6-5, with TRBD2 matching over 8 bases. Germline V gene data show CDR1 as MNHEY and CDR2 as SVGAGI. The CDR3 sequence is 15 residues long. V trimming: 0 bases; J trimming: 5 bases; junction bases outside the gene matches: 5. Written as DNA, the CDR3 is TGTGCCAGCAGTTACTCAGCGGGAGCTGGGGAGACCCAGTACTTC. It codes for CASSYSAGAGETQYF.

The chain couples TRBV14 to TRBJ2-3; TRBD1 aligns across 7 bases. Losses at the gene ends were 4 bases for V and 1 base for J; bases not matched to a gene: 2. CDR1 SGHDN and CDR2 FVKESK come from the germline V gene. This CDR3 has 14 residues. Written as DNA, the CDR3 is TGTGCCAGCAGCCTCGGACAGGGCACAGATACGCAGTATTTT. This translates into CASSLGQGTDTQYF. Complete variable domain (other parts from reference TRBV14 and TRBJ2-3): EAGVTQFPSHSVIEKGQTVTLRCDPISGHDNLYWYRRVMGKEIKFLLHFVKESKQDESGMPNNRFLAERTGGTYSTLKVQPAELEDSGVYFCASSLGQGTDTQYFGPGTRLTVL.

V is TRBV7-9 and J is TRBJ2-5; no clear D gene. This CDR3 is built from 13 residues. CDR1 and CDR2 (germline): SEHNR, FQNEAQ (reference sequence). V lost 1 base to trimming and J lost 4 bases, with 7 bases between them. The CDR3 DNA follows: TGTGCCAGCAGCTTAGGAGGCGGAGAGACCCAGTACTTC. Translation gives CASSLGGGETQYF.

V and J are TRBV5-1 and TRBJ2-1; D is unclear. CDR1 is SGHRS, CDR2 YFSETQ, per germline. CDR3 size: 15 residues. Between the trimmed V and J ends, which lost 0 bases and 0 bases, there was a span of 7 bases. The DNA of the CDR3 is TGCGCCAGCAGCTTGGTGGAAGGCTCCTACAATGAGCAGTTCTTC. Translating gives CASSLVEGSYNEQFF.

This clone was seen a single time. J is TRBJ1-2 and V is TRBV6-5; D gene unclear. Germline-derived CDR1 and CDR2 are MNHEY and SVGAGI. The CDR3 spans 11 residues. V lost 8 bases to trimming and J lost 8 bases, with 12 bases between them. CDR3 nucleotides: TGTGCCAGCGGGATCCATGAGGGCTACACCTTC. Translated: CASGIHEGYTF.

This rearrangement joins TRBV7-8 to TRBJ2-2; the D is unclear. Trimming removed 1 base at V and 6 bases at J, with 12 bases between. Germline CDR1 is SGHVS and CDR2 is FQNEAQ. This CDR3 is 15 amino acids long. CDR3 sequence: CASSLGQVFAGELFF. CDR3 nucleotides: TGTGCCAGCAGCTTAGGCCAGGTCTTCGCCGGGGAGCTGTTTTTT.

Within the sample, this clone is medium-sized. CDR3 amino acids: CASSSLTGSEQYF. CDR3 DNA: TGTGCCAGCAGCTCGTTGACAGGCTCCGAGCAGTACTTC. V and J are TRBV7-9 and TRBJ2-7; maybe TRBD1 (6 bases). The V end lost 4 bases, the J end lost 6 bases, and 13 bases lay between the germline ends. This CDR3 is built from 13 residues. Germline V gives CDR1 SEHNR, CDR2 FQNEAQ (reference sequence).

This clone came up once. This chain joins TRBV15 and TRBJ1-5; 9 bases line up with TRBD1. J gave up 6 bases and V 0 bases, and 6 bases lay outside the gene matches. Germline CDR1 is LNHNV and CDR2 is YYDKDF (reference sequence). CDR3 length: 16 residues. CDR3: CATSRDPGTGFQPQHF. DNA of the CDR3: TGTGCCACCAGCAGAGATCCCGGGACAGGGTTTCAGCCCCAGCATTTT.

V is TRBV5-4 and J is TRBJ2-5, with 11 bases fitting TRBD2. The junction had 6 bases not matched to a gene; V was cut back by 0 bases and J by 2 bases. The CDR3 is made up of 17 amino acids. The V gene's germline CDR1 is SGHNT and CDR2 YYREEE (reference sequence). In DNA, the CDR3 is TGTGCCAGCAGCTTGGATGGGACTAGCGGAGTTCAAGAGACCCAGTACTTC. This encodes CASSLDGTSGVQETQYF.

This chain uses TRBV4-2 with TRBJ1-5, with 8 bases fitting TRBD1. Germline assignment: CDR1 LGHNA and CDR2 YNFKEQ. V lost 0 bases and J lost 7; bases outside the gene matches: 17. The CDR3 is 19 residues long. CDR3 sequence (DNA): TGTGCCAGCAGCCAAGATCCATTGGGGGGACAGGCCTTCGAACAGCCCCAGCATTTT. Amino acid sequence: CASSQDPLGGQAFEQPQHF.

V is TRBV19 and J is TRBJ2-2; D might be TRBD1 or TRBD2, each matching 5 bases. Germline CDR1 LNHDA, CDR2 SQIVND (reference sequence). The ends were cut back, 3 bases at V and 6 bases at J, with 17 bases in the middle. The CDR3 has 16 residues. This chain's CDR3 is CASSMIGRGPAGELFF. The CDR3 DNA reads as TGTGCCAGTAGTATGATAGGTAGGGGACCCGCCGGGGAGCTGTTTTTT.

This chain links TRBV7-3 with TRBJ2-7; 8 positions agree with TRBD2. The CDR3 has 17 amino acids. V lost 1 base and J lost 2; bases outside the gene matches: 10. Germline V gene data show CDR1 as SGHTA and CDR2 as FQGTGA. This chain's CDR3 is CASSLKSRGLETYEQYF. The DNA for the CDR3 is TGTGCCAGCAGCTTAAAGAGTAGGGGACTAGAGACCTACGAGCAGTACTTC.

The rearrangement uses TRBV5-1 and TRBJ1-1; TRBD1 matches at 10 bases. V lost 0 bases, J lost 1 base, and 18 bases stayed unmatched. Germline-derived CDR1 and CDR2 are SGHRS and YFSETQ. The CDR3 is made up of 21 amino acids. CDR3 in amino acids: CASSLVGGIHPRDRGNTEAFF. The CDR3 DNA sequence: TGCGCCAGCAGCTTGGTCGGTGGGATACATCCCCGGGACAGGGGGAACACTGAAGCTTTCTTT.